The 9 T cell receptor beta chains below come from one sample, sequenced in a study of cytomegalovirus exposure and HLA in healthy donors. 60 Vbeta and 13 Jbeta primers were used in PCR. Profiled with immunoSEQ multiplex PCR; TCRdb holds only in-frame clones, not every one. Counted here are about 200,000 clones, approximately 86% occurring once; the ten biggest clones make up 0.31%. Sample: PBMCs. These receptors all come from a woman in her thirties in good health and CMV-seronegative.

The CDR3 DNA follows: TGTGCCACGGGACGGACAAGGGAGGCTGAAGCTTTCTTT. As protein: CATGRTREAEAFF. The chain links TRBV10-3 to TRBJ1-1; possible D gene TRBD1, 5 bases. Germline CDR1 ENHRY, CDR2 SYGVKD. The V and J ends lost 10 bases and 6 bases respectively, with 18 bases between them. The CDR3 spans 13 residues.

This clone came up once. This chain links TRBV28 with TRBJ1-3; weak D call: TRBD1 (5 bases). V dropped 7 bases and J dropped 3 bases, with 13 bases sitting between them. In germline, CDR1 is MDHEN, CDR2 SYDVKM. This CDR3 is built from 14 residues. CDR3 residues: CASTPAGHGNTIYF. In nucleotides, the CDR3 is TGTGCCAGCACCCCGGCCGGACATGGAAACACCATATATTTT.

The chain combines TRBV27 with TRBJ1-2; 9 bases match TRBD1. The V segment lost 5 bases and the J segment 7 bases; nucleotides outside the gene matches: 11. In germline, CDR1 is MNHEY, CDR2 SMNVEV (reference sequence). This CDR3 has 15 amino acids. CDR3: CASSVGTGTWTGYTF. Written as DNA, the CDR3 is TGTGCCAGCAGTGTTGGGACAGGGACCTGGACTGGCTACACCTTC.

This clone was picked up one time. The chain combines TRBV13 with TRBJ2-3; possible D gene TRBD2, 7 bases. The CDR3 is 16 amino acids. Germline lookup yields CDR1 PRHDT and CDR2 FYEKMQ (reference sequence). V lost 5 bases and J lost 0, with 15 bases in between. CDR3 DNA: TGTGCCAGCAGCCTCGGAGGGGGGGCAAGCACAGATACGCAGTATTTT. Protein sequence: CASSLGGGASTDTQYF.

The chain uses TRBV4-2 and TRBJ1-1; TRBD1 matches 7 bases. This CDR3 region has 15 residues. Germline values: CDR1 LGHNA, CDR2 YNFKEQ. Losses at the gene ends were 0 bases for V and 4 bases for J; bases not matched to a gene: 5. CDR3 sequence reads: CASSQDGRGVTEAFF. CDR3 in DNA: TGTGCCAGCAGCCAAGATGGCAGGGGGGTCACTGAAGCTTTCTTT.

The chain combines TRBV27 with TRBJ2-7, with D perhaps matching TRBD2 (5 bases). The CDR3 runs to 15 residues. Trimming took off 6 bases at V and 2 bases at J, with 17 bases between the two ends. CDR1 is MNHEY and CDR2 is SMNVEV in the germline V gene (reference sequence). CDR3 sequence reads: CASSSSAVAPYEQYF. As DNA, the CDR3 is TGTGCCAGCAGCTCCTCGGCAGTAGCGCCCTACGAGCAGTACTTC.

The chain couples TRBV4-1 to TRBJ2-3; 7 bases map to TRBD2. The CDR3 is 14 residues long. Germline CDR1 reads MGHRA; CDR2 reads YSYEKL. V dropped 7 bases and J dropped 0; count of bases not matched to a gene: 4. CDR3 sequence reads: CASTGGLSTDTQYF. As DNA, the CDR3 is TGCGCCAGCACGGGGGGATTAAGCACAGATACGCAGTATTTT.

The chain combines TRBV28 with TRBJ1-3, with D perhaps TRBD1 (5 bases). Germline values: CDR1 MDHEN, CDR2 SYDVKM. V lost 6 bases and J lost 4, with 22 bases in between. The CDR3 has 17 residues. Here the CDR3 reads CASSSQWAPGSGNTIYF. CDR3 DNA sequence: TGTGCCAGCAGCTCCCAATGGGCTCCAGGGTCCGGAAACACCATATATTTT.

DNA for the CDR3: TGCGCCAGCAACCCAAGGGAGAATCAGCCCCAGCATTTT. Translated, it gives CASNPRENQPQHF. This chain uses TRBV10-2 with TRBJ1-5; D not certain. This CDR3 spans 13 amino acids. V lost 7 bases and J lost 4, with 11 bases in between. CDR1 and CDR2 (germline): WSHSY, SAAADI.